This T cell receptor beta chain emerged from a study of shared T cell receptors in the human thymus. The table came from immunoSEQ multiplex PCR; TCRdb's copy has only in-frame clones and leaves some out. The profile shows hundreds of thousands of clones, around 87% of them singletons. CDR1 and CDR2 from the germline V gene are MGHRA and YSYEKL. Trimming cost V 0 bases and J 1 base; bases outside gene matches: 12. The CDR3 consists of 22 residues. These data are also associated with another study on human thymus T cells. That paper states: During corrective heart surgery, resections were taken, and the thymus tissue came from them.

The sequenced material came from thymocytes. The sequence was obtained from a boy younger than two with a congenital heart defect. The J gene is TRBJ2-2, the V gene TRBV4-1; 15 bases agree with TRBD2. CDR3 protein: CASSQEGTSGRTLNWNTGELFF. The CDR3 nucleotides read TGCGCCAGCAGCCAAGAAGGGACTAGCGGGAGGACGCTAAATTGGAACACCGGGGAGCTGTTTTTT.